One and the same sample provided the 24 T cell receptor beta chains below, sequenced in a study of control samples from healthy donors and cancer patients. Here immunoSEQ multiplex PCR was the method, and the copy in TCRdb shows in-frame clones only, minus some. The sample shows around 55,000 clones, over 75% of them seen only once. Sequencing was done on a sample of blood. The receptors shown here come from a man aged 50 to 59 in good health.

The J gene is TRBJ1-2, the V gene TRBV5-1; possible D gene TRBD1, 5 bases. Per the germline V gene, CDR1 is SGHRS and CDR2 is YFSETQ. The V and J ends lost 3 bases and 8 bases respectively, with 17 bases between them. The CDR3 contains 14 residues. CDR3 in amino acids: CASSSSVPGGGYTF. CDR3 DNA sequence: TGCGCCAGCAGCTCTTCCGTCCCTGGGGGAGGCTACACCTTC.

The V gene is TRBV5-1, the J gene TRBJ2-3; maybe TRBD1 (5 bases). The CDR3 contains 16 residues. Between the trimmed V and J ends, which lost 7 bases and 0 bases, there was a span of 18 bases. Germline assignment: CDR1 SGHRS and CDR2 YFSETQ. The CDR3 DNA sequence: TGCGCCAGCTACACGCTCACAGGATCTAGCACAGATACGCAGTATTTT. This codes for CASYTLTGSSTDTQYF.

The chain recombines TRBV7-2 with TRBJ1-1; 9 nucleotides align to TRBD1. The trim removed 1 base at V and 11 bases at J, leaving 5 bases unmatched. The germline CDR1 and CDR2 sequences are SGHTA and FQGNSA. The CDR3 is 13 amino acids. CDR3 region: CASSLEGQGAAFF. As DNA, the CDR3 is TGTGCCAGCAGCTTAGAGGGACAGGGCGCGGCTTTCTTT.

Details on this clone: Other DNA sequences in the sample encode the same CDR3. The CDR3: CASSLQGDTEAFF. The DNA for the CDR3 is TGTGCCAGCAGCTTACAGGGGGACACTGAAGCTTTCTTT. The chain recombines TRBV5-5 with TRBJ1-1; 8 nucleotides match TRBD1. Germline V gives CDR1 SGHKS, CDR2 YYEKEE (reference sequence). V gave up 2 bases and J gave up 3 bases; unmatched junction bases: 0. The CDR3 is made up of 13 amino acids.

CDR3 sequence: CASRRQGHYEQYF. DNA of the CDR3: TGTGCCAGCAGACGACAGGGGCACTACGAGCAGTACTTC. The chain uses TRBV12-3 or TRBV12-4 and TRBJ2-7; 8 bases fit TRBD1. V was pared by 6 bases and J by 3 bases, with 4 bases of the junction left unmatched. This CDR3 contains 13 residues.

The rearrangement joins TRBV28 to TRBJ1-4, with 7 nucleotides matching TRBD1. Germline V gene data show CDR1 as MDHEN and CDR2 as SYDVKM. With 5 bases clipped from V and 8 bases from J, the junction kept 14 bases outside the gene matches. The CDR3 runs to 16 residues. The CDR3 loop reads CASSPAPGTAGEKLFF. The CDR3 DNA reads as TGTGCCAGCAGTCCCGCCCCAGGGACAGCCGGGGAAAAACTGTTTTTT.

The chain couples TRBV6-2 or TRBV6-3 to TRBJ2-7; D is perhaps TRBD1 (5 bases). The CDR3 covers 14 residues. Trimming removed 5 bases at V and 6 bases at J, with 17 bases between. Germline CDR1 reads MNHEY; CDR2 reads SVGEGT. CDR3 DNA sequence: TGTGCCAGCAGTGCGGACACGCTAGGGTTCGAGCAGTACTTC. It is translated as CASSADTLGFEQYF.

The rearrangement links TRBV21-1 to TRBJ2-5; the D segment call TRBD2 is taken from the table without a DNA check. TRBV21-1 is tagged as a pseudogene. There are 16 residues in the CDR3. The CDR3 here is CASSKLPAGREETQYF. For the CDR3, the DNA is TGTGCCAGCAGCAAATTACCGGCGGGGAGGGAGGAGACCCAGTACTTC.

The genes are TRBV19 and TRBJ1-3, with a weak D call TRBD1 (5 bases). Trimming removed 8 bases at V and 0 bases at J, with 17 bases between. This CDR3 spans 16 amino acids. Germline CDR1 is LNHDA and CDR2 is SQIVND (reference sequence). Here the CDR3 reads CASRPGTQSSGNTIYF. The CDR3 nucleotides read TGTGCCAGTCGACCCGGGACCCAGAGCTCTGGAAACACCATATATTTT.

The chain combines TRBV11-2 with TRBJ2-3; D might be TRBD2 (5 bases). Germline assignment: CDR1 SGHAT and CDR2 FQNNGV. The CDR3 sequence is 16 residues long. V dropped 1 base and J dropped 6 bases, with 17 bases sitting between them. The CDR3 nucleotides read TGTGCCAGCAGCTTAGGGGTTTGGGGAGAAACTGATACGCAGTATTTT. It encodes CASSLGVWGETDTQYF.

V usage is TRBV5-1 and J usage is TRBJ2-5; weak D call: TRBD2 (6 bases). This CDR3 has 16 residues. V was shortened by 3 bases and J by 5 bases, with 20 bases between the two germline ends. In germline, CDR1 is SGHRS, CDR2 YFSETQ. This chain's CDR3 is CASSSLPGAGGETQYF. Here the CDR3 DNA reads TGCGCCAGCAGCTCTCTACCGGGAGCCGGAGGGGAGACCCAGTACTTC. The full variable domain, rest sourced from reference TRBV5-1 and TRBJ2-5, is KAGVTQTPRYLIKTRGQQVTLSCSPISGHRSVSWYQQTPGQGLQFLFEYFSETQRNKGNFPGRFSGRQFSNSRSEMNVSTLELGDSALYLCASSSLPGAGGETQYFGPGTRLLVL.

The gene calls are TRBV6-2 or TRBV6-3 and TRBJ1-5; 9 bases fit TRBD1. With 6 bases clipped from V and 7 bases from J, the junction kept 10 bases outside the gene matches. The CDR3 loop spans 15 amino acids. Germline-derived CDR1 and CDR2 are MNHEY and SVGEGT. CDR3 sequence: CASSPGTGMRQPQHF. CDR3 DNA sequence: TGTGCCAGCAGCCCCGGGACAGGGATGAGGCAGCCCCAGCATTTT.

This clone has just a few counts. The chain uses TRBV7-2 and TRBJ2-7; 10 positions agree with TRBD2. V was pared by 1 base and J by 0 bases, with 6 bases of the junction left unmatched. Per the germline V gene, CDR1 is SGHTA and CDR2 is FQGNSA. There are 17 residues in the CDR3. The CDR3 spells CASSLVASGGSSYEQYF. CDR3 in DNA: TGTGCCAGCAGCTTAGTCGCTAGCGGGGGTTCCTCCTACGAGCAGTACTTC.

The CDR3 DNA follows: TGTGCCAGCAGCTTAGTCGGTAGCGGGAGGGCCCTGAACGAGCAGTACTTC. It codes for CASSLVGSGRALNEQYF. The rearrangement joins TRBV7-9 to TRBJ2-7; TRBD2 aligns across 11 bases. This CDR3 is built from 17 residues. CDR1 and CDR2 from the germline V gene are SEHNR and FQNEAQ (reference sequence). The trim removed 1 base at V and 5 bases at J, leaving 10 bases unmatched.

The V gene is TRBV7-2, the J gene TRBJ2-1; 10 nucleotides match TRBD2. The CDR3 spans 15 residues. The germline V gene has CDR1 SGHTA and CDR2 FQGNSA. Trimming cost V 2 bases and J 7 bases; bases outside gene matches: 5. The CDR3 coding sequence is TGTGCCAGCAGCTTAAGGAGGACTAGCGGTAATGAGCAGTTCTTC. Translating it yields CASSLRRTSGNEQFF.

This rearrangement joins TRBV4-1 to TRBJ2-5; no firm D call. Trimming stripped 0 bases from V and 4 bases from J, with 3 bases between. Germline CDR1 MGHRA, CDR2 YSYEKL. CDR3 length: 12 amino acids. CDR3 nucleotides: TGCGCCAGCAGCCAAGACAGAGAGACCCAGTACTTC. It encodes CASSQDRETQYF.

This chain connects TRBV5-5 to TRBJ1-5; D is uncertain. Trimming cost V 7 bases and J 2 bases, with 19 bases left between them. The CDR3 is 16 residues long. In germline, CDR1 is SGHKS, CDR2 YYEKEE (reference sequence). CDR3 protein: CASGNIGEYRNQPQHF. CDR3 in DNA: TGTGCCAGCGGAAACATAGGAGAGTACCGCAATCAGCCCCAGCATTTT.

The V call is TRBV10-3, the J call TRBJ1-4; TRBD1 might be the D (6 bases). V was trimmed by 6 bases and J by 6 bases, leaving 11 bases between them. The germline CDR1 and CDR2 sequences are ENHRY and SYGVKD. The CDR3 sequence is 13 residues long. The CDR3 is CAIRMDSDEKLFF. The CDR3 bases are TGTGCCATCAGGATGGACAGCGATGAAAAACTGTTTTTT.

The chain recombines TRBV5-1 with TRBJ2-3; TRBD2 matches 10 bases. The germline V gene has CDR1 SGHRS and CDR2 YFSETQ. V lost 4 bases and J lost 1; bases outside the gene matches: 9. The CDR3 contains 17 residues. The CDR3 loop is CASSREAGTSGTDTQYF. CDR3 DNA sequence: TGCGCCAGCAGCCGGGAGGCAGGGACTAGCGGCACAGATACGCAGTATTTT.

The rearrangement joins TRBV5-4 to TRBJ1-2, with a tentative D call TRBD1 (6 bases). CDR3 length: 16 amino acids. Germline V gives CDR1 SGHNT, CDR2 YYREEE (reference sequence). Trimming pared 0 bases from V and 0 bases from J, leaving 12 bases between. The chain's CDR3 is CASSLGTVTPNYGYTF. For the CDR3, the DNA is TGTGCCAGCAGCTTGGGGACAGTAACCCCTAACTATGGCTACACCTTC.

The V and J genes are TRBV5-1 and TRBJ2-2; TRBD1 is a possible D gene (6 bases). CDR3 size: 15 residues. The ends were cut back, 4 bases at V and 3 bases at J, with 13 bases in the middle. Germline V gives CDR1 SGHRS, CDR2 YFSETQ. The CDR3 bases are TGCGCCAGCAGCACACAGGGAAGCGACACCGGGGAGCTGTTTTTT. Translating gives CASSTQGSDTGELFF.

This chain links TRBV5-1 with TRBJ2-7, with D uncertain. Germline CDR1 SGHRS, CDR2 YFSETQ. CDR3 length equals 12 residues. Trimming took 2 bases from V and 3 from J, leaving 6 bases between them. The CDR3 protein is CASSLTRYEQYF. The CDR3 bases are TGCGCCAGCAGCTTAACGCGCTACGAGCAGTACTTC.

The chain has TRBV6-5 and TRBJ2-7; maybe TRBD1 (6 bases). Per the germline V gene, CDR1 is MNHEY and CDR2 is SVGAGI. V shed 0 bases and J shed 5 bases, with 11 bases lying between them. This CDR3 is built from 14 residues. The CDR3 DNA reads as TGTGCCAGCAGTTACTCAGGCAGGGACAACGAGCAGTACTTC. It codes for CASSYSGRDNEQYF.

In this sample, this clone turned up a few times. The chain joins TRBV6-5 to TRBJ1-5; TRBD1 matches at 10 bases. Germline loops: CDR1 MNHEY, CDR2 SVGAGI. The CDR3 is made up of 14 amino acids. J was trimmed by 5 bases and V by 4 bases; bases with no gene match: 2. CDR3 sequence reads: CASSWGTGDQPQHF. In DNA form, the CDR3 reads TGTGCCAGCAGTTGGGGGACAGGGGATCAGCCCCAGCATTTT.